These 10 T cell receptor beta chains originate from one sample sequenced in a study of CD4 T cell repertoires in COVID-19. Using immunoSEQ multiplex PCR, the repertoire was profiled, and TCRdb retains in-frame clones only, with some absent. The sample includes tens of thousands of clones, about 83% of them seen just once. Sequencing was performed on CD4+ T cells from peripheral blood, taken after recovery from COVID-19. These receptors came from a human donor who had COVID-19.

A note on this clone: This specimen includes other DNA sequences encoding the same CDR3. The chain is built from TRBV28 and TRBJ1-1, with D hard to call. V was pared by 3 bases and J by 4 bases, with 6 bases between. The germline CDR1 and CDR2 sequences are MDHEN and SYDVKM. The CDR3 spans 12 residues. In nucleotides, the CDR3 is TGTGCCAGCAGTTTCGGTCTCACTGAAGCTTTCTTT. Protein sequence: CASSFGLTEAFF.

In this sample, this clone turned up a few times. V gene TRBV7-9 combines with J gene TRBJ2-7; 9 bases line up with TRBD2. The V gene's germline CDR1 is SEHNR and CDR2 FQNEAQ (reference sequence). After removal of 3 bases from V and 4 bases from J, the junction contained 7 bases not matched to a gene. The CDR3 covers 15 residues. DNA of the CDR3: TGTGCCAGCAGCTTGAAAGCGGGAGGAATATACGAGCAGTACTTC. The encoded protein is CASSLKAGGIYEQYF.

The gene calls are TRBV7-8 and TRBJ2-1, with TRBD2 matching over 10 bases. V lost 5 bases and J lost 8; bases outside the gene matches: 9. The CDR3 has 15 residues. Germline CDR1 and CDR2: SGHVS and FQNEAQ. The CDR3 DNA follows: TGTGCCAGCAGCCGTAAGCGGGAGGGAGGTGATGAGCAGTTCTTC. This codes for CASSRKREGGDEQFF.

With respect to this clone: One end of the junction does not line up with germline, which may come from a read error. The CDR3 DNA reads TGTGCCAGCGGCCAAGGGATTGAAGCTTTCTTT. It is translated as CASGQGIEAFF. The rearrangement links TRBV3-1 (or the pseudogene TRBV3-2) to TRBJ1-1; D unclear. Germline lookup yields CDR1 LGHDT and CDR2 YNNKEL (reference sequence). The CDR3 runs 11 residues.

The chain carries TRBV2 and TRBJ2-5; 16 nucleotides line up with TRBD2. CDR1 and CDR2 (germline): SNHLY, FYNNEI. Losses at the gene ends were 10 bases for V and 5 bases for J; bases not matched to a gene: 10. CDR3 size: 16 residues. For the CDR3, the DNA is TGTGCCACCGGGGGACTAGCGGGAGGGCCTAGGGAGACCCAGTACTTC. Residues: CATGGLAGGPRETQYF.

J is TRBJ1-1 and V is TRBV18; D gene unclear. The germline V gene encodes CDR1 KGHSH and CDR2 LQKENI. This CDR3 spans 14 amino acids. The V end lost 3 bases, the J end lost 1 base, and 9 bases lay between the germline ends. The DNA of the CDR3 is TGTGCCAGCTCACCCGACACGGGGAACACTGAAGCTTTCTTT. Translating gives CASSPDTGNTEAFF.

The chain joins TRBV11-2 to TRBJ1-2; D ambiguous. The CDR3 extends over 13 amino acids. CDR1 and CDR2 from the germline V gene are SGHAT and FQNNGV. V was clipped by 3 bases and J by 4 bases, with 9 bases between them. CDR3 bases: TGTGCCAGCAGCTTTGAGGGCCTCTATGGCTACACCTTC. Translating it yields CASSFEGLYGYTF.

The rearrangement uses TRBV6-5 and TRBJ2-7; 9 bases map to TRBD2. The trim removed 6 bases at V and 0 bases at J, leaving 3 bases unmatched. Germline values: CDR1 MNHEY, CDR2 SVGAGI. The CDR3 runs to 14 residues. DNA for the CDR3: TGTGCCAGCAGCCTAGCGGGGAACTCCTACGAGCAGTACTTC. This codes for CASSLAGNSYEQYF.

CDR3 residues: CASSRSGGFTGELFF. CDR3 DNA: TGTGCCAGCAGCCGCAGCGGGGGGTTCACCGGGGAGCTGTTTTTT. This sequence joins TRBV5-8 and TRBJ2-2; 9 bases map to TRBD2. Germline V lookup: CDR1 SGHTS, CDR2 YDEGEE. V lost 4 bases to trimming and J lost 4 bases; unmatched junction nucleotides: 5. This CDR3 comprises 15 residues.

V gene TRBV18 combines with J gene TRBJ1-1; maybe TRBD1 (5 bases). V lost 5 bases to trimming and J lost 6 bases, with 10 bases between them. The CDR3 sequence is 12 residues long. Germline V gene data show CDR1 as KGHSH and CDR2 as LQKENI. The CDR3 DNA sequence: TGTGCCAGCTCAAGCTTGGGGGCTGAAGCTTTCTTT. Encoded protein: CASSSLGAEAFF.